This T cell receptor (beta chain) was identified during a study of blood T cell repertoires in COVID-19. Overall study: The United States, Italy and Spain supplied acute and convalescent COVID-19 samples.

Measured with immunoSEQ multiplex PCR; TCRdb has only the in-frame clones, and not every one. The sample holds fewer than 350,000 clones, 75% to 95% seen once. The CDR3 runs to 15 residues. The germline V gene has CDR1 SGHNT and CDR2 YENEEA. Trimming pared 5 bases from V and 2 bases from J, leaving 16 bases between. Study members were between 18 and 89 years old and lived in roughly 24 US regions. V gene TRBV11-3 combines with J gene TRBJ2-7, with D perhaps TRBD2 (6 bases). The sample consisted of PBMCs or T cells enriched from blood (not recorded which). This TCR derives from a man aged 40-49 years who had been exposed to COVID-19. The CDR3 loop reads CASSRGASEAYEQYF. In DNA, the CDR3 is TGTGCCAGCAGCCGAGGAGCTAGCGAGGCCTACGAGCAGTACTTC.